These 25 T cell receptor beta chains were all obtained from the same sample, sequenced in a study of OX40 agonist ivuxolimab in advanced cancers. Assay: immunoSEQ multiplex PCR; the TCRdb copy retains only in-frame clones and omits some. Of 35,000 to 45,000 clones listed, around 87% are singletons. This sample comprised CD4+ or CD8+ T cells sorted from blood, obtained in a trial of the OX40 agonist ivuxolimab. Every receptor here comes from an adult with an advanced solid tumor such as melanoma, head and neck, liver or kidney cancer.

The CDR3 sequence is CASSLAWDTEAFF. In DNA, the CDR3 is TGTGCCAGTTCCCTGGCATGGGACACTGAAGCTTTCTTT. The V gene is TRBV19, the J gene TRBJ1-1; D is unclear. Germline CDR1 and CDR2: LNHDA and SQIVND (reference sequence). This CDR3 contains 13 residues. Trimming removed 8 bases at V and 3 bases at J, with 13 bases between.

V and J are TRBV9 and TRBJ2-3; 12 positions agree with TRBD2. Germline V gene data show CDR1 as SGDLS and CDR2 as YYNGEE. V shed 4 bases and J 2 bases; nucleotides not matched to a gene: 11. The CDR3 is 18 residues long. CDR3: CASSPRKTSGGFTDTQYF. The CDR3 DNA is TGTGCCAGCAGCCCCAGAAAAACTAGCGGGGGGTTCACAGATACGCAGTATTTT.

In DNA, the CDR3 is TGTGCCAGCAGCTTATACGGACCATCGAACACCGGGGAGCTGTTTTTT. This codes for CASSLYGPSNTGELFF. The gene calls are TRBV7-9 and TRBJ2-2; D not resolved. With 2 bases removed from V and 0 bases from J, the gap between germline ends came to 10 bases. The CDR3 has 16 residues. CDR1 SEHNR and CDR2 FQNEAQ come from the germline V gene (reference sequence).

The chain joins TRBV6-6 to TRBJ2-2; unclear D gene. Between the trimmed V and J ends, which lost 7 bases and 0 bases, there was a span of 6 bases. Germline assignment: CDR1 MNHNY and CDR2 SVGAGI (reference sequence). The CDR3 totals 13 residues. CDR3 in amino acids: CASKPANTGELFF. As DNA, the CDR3 is TGTGCCAGCAAACCGGCGAACACCGGGGAGCTGTTTTTT.

Concerning this clone itself: Other DNA variants within this sample encode the same CDR3. The chain joins TRBV5-8 to TRBJ1-2; TRBD1 aligns across 8 bases. V shed 1 base and J 0 bases; nucleotides not matched to a gene: 2. This CDR3 contains 15 residues. The germline V gene encodes CDR1 SGHTS and CDR2 YDEGEE. CDR3 loop: CASSLRDRPNYGYTF. CDR3 nucleotide sequence: TGTGCCAGCAGCTTGAGGGACAGGCCTAACTATGGCTACACCTTC.

V is TRBV6-1 and J is TRBJ1-5; no clear D gene. This CDR3 is 13 amino acids long. Trimming pared 3 bases from V and 7 bases from J, leaving 10 bases between. CDR1 MNHNS and CDR2 SASEGT come from the germline V gene. The CDR3 DNA sequence: TGTGCCAGCAGTGACAGGTCGGAGCAGCCCCAGCATTTT. Amino acid sequence: CASSDRSEQPQHF.

CDR3 loop: CASSQDSYEQYF. CDR3 in DNA: TGTGCCAGCAGCCAGGACTCATACGAGCAGTACTTC. V is TRBV5-4 and J is TRBJ2-7, with a possible D match to TRBD2 (5 bases). Trimming cost V 4 bases and J 4 bases, with 9 bases left between them. Germline V lookup: CDR1 SGHNT, CDR2 YYREEE (reference sequence). This CDR3 has 12 amino acids.

The V and J genes are TRBV7-8 and TRBJ1-6; possible D gene TRBD1, 5 bases. The length of the CDR3 is 14 residues. Germline V gene sequence: CDR1 SGHVS, CDR2 FQNEAQ. Trimming pared 2 bases from V and 9 bases from J, leaving 11 bases between. The CDR3 sequence: CASSLRLGGSPLHF. DNA for the CDR3: TGTGCCAGCAGCTTAAGGTTGGGGGGTTCACCCCTCCACTTT.

This clone was recorded once. The V and J genes are TRBV18 and TRBJ1-4; D is uncertain. Looked up from germline, CDR1 is KGHSH and CDR2 is LQKENI. The length of the CDR3 is 12 residues. The ends were cut back, 3 bases at V and 7 bases at J, with 6 bases in the middle. The CDR3 sequence: CASSPPSEKLFF. CDR3 nucleotides: TGTGCCAGCTCACCCCCGAGTGAAAAACTGTTTTTT.

The J gene is TRBJ2-2, the V gene TRBV11-2; D is unclear. CDR1 and CDR2 from the germline V gene are SGHAT and FQNNGV. This CDR3 is built from 14 residues. V gave up 3 bases and J gave up 5 bases, with 10 bases separating them. The CDR3 loop is CASSFTTGTGELFF. CDR3 in DNA: TGTGCCAGCAGCTTCACAACCGGGACCGGGGAGCTGTTTTTT.

This clone appeared a single time. The chain joins TRBV9 to TRBJ2-7, with D unresolved. Germline V gives CDR1 SGDLS, CDR2 YYNGEE. Trimming shortened V by 4 bases and J by 5 bases, and 19 bases separated the two germline ends. This CDR3 spans 15 amino acids. CDR3: CASSQSSEARNEQYF. CDR3 DNA sequence: TGTGCCAGCAGCCAGTCAAGCGAGGCAAGAAACGAGCAGTACTTC.

The V gene is TRBV12-5, the J gene TRBJ1-3; D remains ambiguous. The CDR3 is 16 amino acids. Germline CDR1 LGHNT, CDR2 FRNRAP. Between the trimmed V and J ends, which lost 0 bases and 1 base, there was a span of 10 bases. The CDR3 DNA is TGTGCTAGTGGTTTGGTATCGTGGGGTTCTGGAAACACCATATATTTT. Encoded protein: CASGLVSWGSGNTIYF.

The CDR3 sequence: CASVGVNGDRGTWGYTF. The CDR3 DNA reads TGTGCCAGCGTGGGGGTAAATGGGGACAGGGGAACGTGGGGCTACACCTTC. V is TRBV27 and J is TRBJ1-2; 10 bases map to TRBD1. This CDR3 region has 17 residues. Germline CDR1 and CDR2: MNHEY and SMNVEV (reference sequence). V trimming: 8 bases; J trimming: 8 bases; junction bases outside the gene matches: 20.

The rearrangement links TRBV14 to TRBJ2-4; D is unclear. The CDR3 is made up of 15 amino acids. Germline lookup yields CDR1 SGHDN and CDR2 FVKESK. Between the trimmed V and J ends, which lost 0 bases and 0 bases, there was a span of 6 bases. CDR3 protein: CASSQDRLAKNIQYF. CDR3 nucleotide sequence: TGTGCCAGCAGCCAAGACAGGTTAGCCAAAAACATTCAGTACTTC.

The chain recombines TRBV7-9 with TRBJ1-4, with TRBD1 matching over 11 bases. Trimming cost V 3 bases and J 7 bases; bases outside gene matches: 4. Germline-derived CDR1 and CDR2 are SEHNR and FQNEAQ (reference sequence). This CDR3 is built from 15 residues. The chain's CDR3 is CASSLAGQGGEKLFF. CDR3 bases: TGTGCCAGCAGCTTGGCGGGACAGGGGGGTGAAAAACTGTTTTTT.

V is TRBV9 and J is TRBJ2-1, with 8 bases lining up with TRBD2. The CDR3 spans 18 residues. Unmatched junction bases numbered 18, after V lost 3 bases and J lost 7 bases. Germline V gene data show CDR1 as SGDLS and CDR2 as YYNGEE. CDR3 loop: CASSGGLDRAFRTNEQFF. The DNA of the CDR3 is TGTGCCAGCAGCGGGGGACTAGATCGGGCCTTCCGGACGAATGAGCAGTTCTTC.

The chain recombines TRBV16 with TRBJ2-1, with TRBD1 matching 7 bases. V lost 2 bases to trimming and J lost 5 bases; unmatched junction nucleotides: 6. Germline CDR1 KGHSY, CDR2 FQNENV. The length of the CDR3 is 15 residues. CDR3 bases: TGTGCCAGCAGCCAAAATAGTGGGACAGACAATGAGCAGTTCTTC. It codes for CASSQNSGTDNEQFF.

The chain carries TRBV28 and TRBJ1-5; TRBD1 matches at 8 bases. The ends lost 0 bases at V and 3 bases at J; junction bases unmatched: 4. The CDR3 is made up of 16 amino acids. The germline V gene encodes CDR1 MDHEN and CDR2 SYDVKM. CDR3 DNA: TGTGCCAGCAGTTTATGGACAGGGGTTAACAATCAGCCCCAGCATTTT. Translated: CASSLWTGVNNQPQHF.

The CDR3 bases are TGCGCCAGCAGCTTGGGAGGAGGAAACACCATATATTTT. It codes for CASSLGGGNTIYF. The chain has TRBV5-1 and TRBJ1-3, with unresolved D. Germline V gene data show CDR1 as SGHRS and CDR2 as YFSETQ. CDR3 length equals 13 residues. V was clipped by 0 bases and J by 4 bases, with 5 bases between them. Full variable domain (remainder filled in from reference TRBV5-1 and TRBJ1-3): KAGVTQTPRYLIKTRGQQVTLSCSPISGHRSVSWYQQTPGQGLQFLFEYFSETQRNKGNFPGRFSGRQFSNSRSEMNVSTLELGDSALYLCASSLGGGNTIYFGEGSWLTVV.

The chain is built from TRBV11-2 and TRBJ2-5, with TRBD2 identical over 7 bases. The CDR3 is 15 amino acids. The V segment lost 5 bases and the J segment 2 bases; nucleotides outside the gene matches: 8. Germline V gene sequence: CDR1 SGHAT, CDR2 FQNNGV. Here the CDR3 DNA reads TGTGCCAGCAGCCCCCGGCTAGCGGAGCAAGAGACCCAGTACTTC. Residues: CASSPRLAEQETQYF.

This clone was seen a few times. The CDR3 sequence is CASSVQGSYNEQFF. In DNA, the CDR3 is TGTGCCAGTAGTGTACAGGGTAGCTACAATGAGCAGTTCTTC. The chain employs TRBV19 and TRBJ2-1, with D perhaps TRBD1 (6 bases). CDR1 LNHDA and CDR2 SQIVND come from the germline V gene (reference sequence). This CDR3 is built from 14 residues. Trimming took off 5 bases at V and 3 bases at J, with 11 bases between the two ends. The entire variable domain, with the rest obtained from reference TRBV19 and TRBJ2-1, is as follows: DGGITQSPKYLFRKEGQNVTLSCEQNLNHDAMYWYRQDPGQGLRLIYYSQIVNDFQKGDIAEGYSVSREKKESFPLTVTSAQKNPTAFYLCASSVQGSYNEQFFGPGTRLTVL.

CDR3 sequence: CASRSGHSGNTIYF. The CDR3, as DNA: TGTGCCAGTAGAAGTGGGCACTCTGGAAACACCATATATTTT. The chain couples TRBV19 to TRBJ1-3, with no clear D. The CDR3 spans 14 residues. CDR1 LNHDA and CDR2 SQIVND come from the germline V gene (reference sequence). Trimming left V 6 bases short and J 0 bases short, with 9 bases between.

The J gene is TRBJ1-5, the V gene TRBV30, with D possibly matching TRBD1 (5 bases). The germline CDR1 and CDR2 sequences are GTSNPN and SVGIG (reference sequence). Trimming stripped 0 bases from V and 9 bases from J, with 9 bases between. CDR3 size: 12 residues. The CDR3 DNA is TGTGCCTGGAGTGTGGGACGGGGGCCCCAGCATTTT. It codes for CAWSVGRGPQHF.

This sequence joins TRBV4-1 and TRBJ2-7; the D gene could be TRBD1 or TRBD2 (5 bases each). The CDR3 covers 15 residues. Germline V gene data show CDR1 as MGHRA and CDR2 as YSYEKL. The ends were cut back, 0 bases at V and 2 bases at J, with 11 bases in the middle. The CDR3 protein is CASSQERDGPYEQYF. CDR3 sequence (DNA): TGCGCCAGCAGCCAAGAAAGGGACGGACCCTACGAGCAGTACTTC.

This sequence joins TRBV19 and TRBJ1-2; 8 bases line up with TRBD1. Germline V gives CDR1 LNHDA, CDR2 SQIVND (reference sequence). With 11 bases clipped from V and 7 bases from J, the junction kept 9 bases outside the gene matches. The CDR3 is made up of 12 amino acids. The CDR3 DNA reads as TGTGCCGGAGGGGACAGGCTCGTTGGCTACACCTTC. Its translation: CAGGDRLVGYTF.